The 18 T cell receptor beta chains given below trace back to one sample, sequenced in a study of control samples from healthy donors and cancer patients. Sequencing was performed with immunoSEQ multiplex PCR; in TCRdb, only in-frame clones are kept and a portion is missing. The sample lists 130,000 or so clones; around 90% were seen once. Specimen: blood. The source of these receptors is a man aged 40-55 years in good health.

The chain joins TRBV10-1 to TRBJ2-2; tentatively, D is TRBD1 (5 bases). Trimming cost V 3 bases and J 6 bases, with 11 bases left between them. The CDR3 has 14 residues. Germline lookup yields CDR1 WNHNN and CDR2 SYGVQD (reference sequence). CDR3 in amino acids: CASSERGFAGELFF. The CDR3 bases are TGCGCCAGCAGTGAAAGGGGATTTGCCGGGGAGCTGTTTTTT.

The rearrangement links TRBV29-1 to TRBJ1-1; TRBD1 agrees at 10 bases. The CDR3 totals 12 residues. Germline CDR1 is SQVTM and CDR2 is ANQGSEA. Losses at the gene ends were 7 bases for V and 5 bases for J; bases not matched to a gene: 4. The CDR3 loop is CSGDRGLTEAFF. CDR3 nucleotides: TGCAGCGGTGACAGGGGGCTGACTGAAGCTTTCTTT.

V and J are TRBV6-2 or TRBV6-3 and TRBJ1-1; D is undetermined. CDR1 is MNHEY and CDR2 is SVGEGT in the germline V gene. The V end was cut by 6 bases, the J end by 4 bases, with 9 bases between. The CDR3 sequence is 12 residues long. The CDR3 bases are TGTGCCAGCAGCGACCCGGGCACTGAAGCTTTCTTT. Protein sequence: CASSDPGTEAFF.

The chain joins TRBV19 to TRBJ1-3; D might be TRBD1 (6 bases). The V gene lost 6 bases and the J gene lost 0 bases, with 18 bases spanning the gap. The length of the CDR3 is 17 residues. In germline, CDR1 is LNHDA, CDR2 SQIVND (reference sequence). CDR3 amino acids: CASRTGGALASGNTIYF. Written as DNA, the CDR3 is TGTGCCAGTAGGACGGGGGGGGCCCTGGCCTCTGGAAACACCATATATTTT.

CDR3 in DNA: TGCGCCAGCAGTTACGTTCTGGATTCACCCCTCCACTTT. It specifies CASSYVLDSPLHF. This chain joins TRBV5-1 and TRBJ1-6; D gene ambiguous. Trimming removed 5 bases at V and 8 bases at J, with 11 bases between. CDR3 length: 13 amino acids. Germline V gene lookup returns CDR1 SGHRS and CDR2 YFSETQ.

The chain employs TRBV5-1 and TRBJ1-2; no definite D call. The CDR3 runs 13 residues. Per the germline V gene, CDR1 is SGHRS and CDR2 is YFSETQ. V was clipped by 3 bases and J by 4 bases, with 10 bases between them. CDR3 DNA sequence: TGCGCCAGCAGCTACGGTGCGAGCTATGGCTACACCTTC. Encoded protein: CASSYGASYGYTF.

J is TRBJ2-2 and V is TRBV2; 7 positions match TRBD1. The CDR3 is made up of 14 amino acids. With V trimmed by 7 bases and J by 2 bases, 4 bases remained unmatched. Germline CDR1 reads SNHLY; CDR2 reads FYNNEI. The CDR3 region is CASTQGVNTGELFF. The CDR3 DNA reads TGTGCCAGCACTCAGGGGGTAAACACCGGGGAGCTGTTTTTT.

The chain recombines TRBV9 with TRBJ2-7; D gene ambiguous. V was trimmed by 0 bases and J by 4 bases, leaving 8 bases between them. Germline lookup yields CDR1 SGDLS and CDR2 YYNGEE. The CDR3 extends over 13 amino acids. The CDR3 sequence is CASSVADSYEQYF. DNA for the CDR3: TGTGCCAGCAGCGTAGCGGATTCTTACGAGCAGTACTTC.

As concerns this clone: One end of the junction varies from germline; a read error may be responsible. The V gene is TRBV19, the J gene TRBJ2-1, with 7 bases identical to TRBD1. Per the germline V gene, CDR1 is LNHDA and CDR2 is SQIVND (reference sequence). This CDR3 comprises 13 residues. The CDR3 DNA reads TGTGCCAGTAGTTTAGACAGGGCCAATGAGCAGTTCTTC. It is translated as CASSLDRANEQFF.

The rearrangement uses TRBV10-1 and TRBJ1-5; D is perhaps TRBD1 (6 bases). The length of the CDR3 is 13 residues. V lost 3 bases and J lost 7, with 10 bases in between. CDR1 is WNHNN and CDR2 is SYGVQD in the germline V gene (reference sequence). Written as DNA, the CDR3 is TGCGCCAGCAGTGAAAGGGGGACCCAGCCCCAGCATTTT. Its translation is CASSERGTQPQHF.

J is TRBJ2-7 and V is TRBV28, with 8 bases identical to TRBD2. This CDR3 contains 14 residues. J gave up 2 bases and V 4 bases, and 4 bases lay outside the gene matches. The germline V gene has CDR1 MDHEN and CDR2 SYDVKM. In DNA form, the CDR3 reads TGTGCCAGCAGTTCCCCCGGGGGGGCCTACGAGCAGTACTTC. Its translation is CASSSPGGAYEQYF. The full variable domain, rest sourced from reference TRBV28 and TRBJ2-7, is DVKVTQSSRYLVKRTGEKVFLECVQDMDHENMFWYRQDPGLGLRLIYFSYDVKMKEKGDIPEGYSVSREKKERFSLILESASTNQTSMYLCASSSPGGAYEQYFGPGTRLTVT.

This chain joins TRBV6-5 and TRBJ2-2; D is possibly TRBD2 (7 bases). This CDR3 spans 14 amino acids. Germline V gives CDR1 MNHEY, CDR2 SVGAGI. V shed 6 bases and J shed 4 bases, with 12 bases lying between them. CDR3 sequence (DNA): TGTGCCAGCAGAGGGGGGGCCCCCACCGGGGAGCTGTTTTTT. Amino acid sequence: CASRGGAPTGELFF.

The chain joins TRBV11-2 to TRBJ1-4; no clear D. CDR3 length: 15 residues. Trimming took off 0 bases at V and 4 bases at J, with 9 bases between the two ends. Germline V gene lookup returns CDR1 SGHAT and CDR2 FQNNGV. In DNA form, the CDR3 reads TGTGCCAGCAGCTTAGAGGGCGGCCTTAATGAAAAACTGTTTTTT. The encoded protein is CASSLEGGLNEKLFF. Drawing the rest from reference TRBV11-2 and TRBJ1-4, the complete variable domain is EAGVAQSPRYKIIEKRQSVAFWCNPISGHATLYWYQQILGQGPKLLIQFQNNGVVDDSQLPKDRFSAERLKGVDSTLKIQPAKLEDSAVYLCASSLEGGLNEKLFFGSGTQLSVL.

This chain joins TRBV28 and TRBJ2-2, with 10 bases that match TRBD2. With V trimmed by 10 bases and J by 5 bases, 7 bases remained unmatched. Germline V gene lookup returns CDR1 MDHEN and CDR2 SYDVKM. The CDR3 is 14 residues long. CDR3 residues: CAIRPGLATGELFF. CDR3 DNA sequence: TGTGCCATTCGTCCGGGACTAGCGACCGGGGAGCTGTTTTTT.

The V and J genes are TRBV5-1 and TRBJ1-6; 7 nucleotides align to TRBD1. V dropped 4 bases and J dropped 9; count of bases not matched to a gene: 1. The germline V gene has CDR1 SGHRS and CDR2 YFSETQ. The CDR3 sequence is 12 residues long. The CDR3 nucleotides read TGCGCCAGCAGCGACAGGGTTTCACCCCTCCACTTT. Translating gives CASSDRVSPLHF. The full variable domain, in which reference TRBV5-1 and TRBJ1-6 provide the parts outside the CDR3, is KAGVTQTPRYLIKTRGQQVTLSCSPISGHRSVSWYQQTPGQGLQFLFEYFSETQRNKGNFPGRFSGRQFSNSRSEMNVSTLELGDSALYLCASSDRVSPLHFGNGTRLTVT.

The chain carries TRBV6-1 and TRBJ1-3, with TRBD1 matching over 8 bases. With 3 bases clipped from V and 0 bases from J, the junction kept 4 bases outside the gene matches. The CDR3 is 16 residues long. Germline CDR1 is MNHNS and CDR2 is SASEGT. CDR3 loop: CASSENRGISGNTIYF. The DNA of the CDR3 is TGTGCCAGCAGTGAGAACAGGGGGATCTCTGGAAACACCATATATTTT.

This chain joins TRBV7-8 and TRBJ1-3; D is ambiguous. Per germline, CDR1 SGHVS and CDR2 FQNEAQ. This CDR3 region has 16 residues. Trimming stripped 1 base from V and 0 bases from J, with 10 bases between. The CDR3 nucleotides read TGTGCCAGCAGCTTAGTCCTCCACCCCTCTGGAAACACCATATATTTT. Its translation is CASSLVLHPSGNTIYF.

The chain joins TRBV5-5 to TRBJ2-3, with D uncertain. V was cut by 0 bases and J by 6 bases, with 11 bases left in between. This CDR3 has 14 residues. Germline V lookup: CDR1 SGHKS, CDR2 YYEKEE (reference sequence). CDR3 DNA sequence: TGTGCCAGCAGCTTGGGGCCCCATAGCGATACGCAGTATTTT. This codes for CASSLGPHSDTQYF.